These 12 T cell receptor beta chains were all obtained from the same sample, sequenced in a study of control samples from healthy donors and cancer patients. Libraries were prepared by immunoSEQ multiplex PCR; TCRdb keeps only in-frame clonotypes and omits some of them. The repertoire holds 150,000 to 180,000 clones, with 85% to 95% as singletons. Sequencing was performed on blood. The receptors come from a man aged 45-60 years in good health.

The V call is TRBV19, the J call TRBJ2-1; TRBD2 aligns across 13 bases. In germline, CDR1 is LNHDA, CDR2 SQIVND (reference sequence). J lost 7 bases, V lost 2 bases, and 5 bases had no gene match. This CDR3 has 16 residues. CDR3 nucleotide sequence: TGTGCCAGTAGTATAAGGACTAGCGGGAGCTGGAATGAGCAGTTCTTC. Encoded protein: CASSIRTSGSWNEQFF.

The chain joins TRBV6-1 to TRBJ1-5; D might be TRBD1 (6 bases). From germline, CDR1 is MNHNS and CDR2 SASEGT. The germline V and J ends were trimmed by 2 bases and 8 bases, with 13 bases remaining between them. The CDR3 runs 14 residues. The CDR3: CASSENAPGEPQHF. CDR3 nucleotide sequence: TGTGCCAGCAGTGAAAACGCACCAGGGGAGCCCCAGCATTTT.

The chain joins TRBV5-4 to TRBJ2-7; D is unresolved. The CDR3 extends over 15 amino acids. The V end was cut by 3 bases, the J end by 3 bases, with 16 bases between. CDR1 is SGHNT, CDR2 YYREEE, per germline (reference sequence). The CDR3: CASSSRVSSYYEQYF. The CDR3, as DNA: TGTGCCAGCAGCTCCCGGGTTAGCTCCTACTACGAGCAGTACTTC.

The CDR3 region has the DNA TGTGCCAGCAGAACTCTGGGAGAGCAGTTCTTC. Its translation: CASRTLGEQFF. The chain has TRBV7-2 and TRBJ2-1, with D unresolved. The CDR3 totals 11 residues. Trimming removed 6 bases at V and 10 bases at J, with 10 bases between. Germline V gene lookup returns CDR1 SGHTA and CDR2 FQGNSA.

This rearrangement joins TRBV18 to TRBJ1-4, with a weak D call TRBD1 (6 bases). V dropped 7 bases and J dropped 8 bases, with 17 bases sitting between them. Looked up from germline, CDR1 is KGHSH and CDR2 is LQKENI. The length of the CDR3 is 14 residues. The CDR3 sequence: CASFASGAGEKLFF. CDR3 bases: TGTGCCAGCTTCGCGTCAGGGGCTGGGGAAAAACTGTTTTTT.

V gene TRBV11-2 combines with J gene TRBJ1-2; D may be TRBD1 (5 bases). The V end lost 1 base, the J end lost 4 bases, and 10 bases lay between the germline ends. The CDR3 length is 14 residues. CDR1 is SGHAT and CDR2 is FQNNGV in the germline V gene. CDR3 DNA: TGTGCCAGCAGCTTAGTCCAGGGCCGCTATGGCTACACCTTC. This translates into CASSLVQGRYGYTF.

The CDR3 spells CASSQRSREKLFF. CDR3 nucleotide sequence: TGTGCCAGCAGCCAAAGGTCTAGGGAAAAACTGTTTTTT. V is TRBV3-1 (or the pseudogene TRBV3-2) and J is TRBJ1-4; no clear D gene. CDR1 LGHDT and CDR2 YNNKEL come from the germline V gene (reference sequence). V was clipped by 2 bases and J by 8 bases, with 9 bases between them. This CDR3 contains 13 residues.

This chain connects TRBV3-1 (or the pseudogene TRBV3-2) to TRBJ1-1; D is uncertain. The CDR3 extends over 13 amino acids. The V gene lost 5 bases and the J gene lost 3 bases, with 10 bases spanning the gap. Germline CDR1 reads LGHDT; CDR2 reads YNNKEL (reference sequence). DNA for the CDR3: TGTGCCAGCAGCAGAATGATAGACACTGAAGCTTTCTTT. Translation: CASSRMIDTEAFF.

J is TRBJ2-7 and V is TRBV19; TRBD2 matches 8 bases. The V gene end was trimmed by 3 bases and the J gene end by 2 bases; junction bases not matched to a gene: 3. CDR3 size: 14 residues. Germline V gives CDR1 LNHDA, CDR2 SQIVND (reference sequence). The CDR3 loop is CASSIAAGAYEQYF. The CDR3 region has the DNA TGTGCCAGTAGTATTGCAGCGGGAGCCTACGAGCAGTACTTC.

V usage is TRBV30 and J usage is TRBJ2-3; no clear D gene. Germline CDR1 is GTSNPN and CDR2 is SVGIG (reference sequence). The CDR3 has 11 residues. V dropped 0 bases and J dropped 9 bases, with 7 bases sitting between them. CDR3 loop: CAWSVSETQYF. As DNA, the CDR3 is TGTGCCTGGAGTGTAAGTGAGACGCAGTATTTT.

This chain connects TRBV27 to TRBJ2-7, with 10 bases identical to TRBD1. J was trimmed by 7 bases and V by 5 bases; bases with no gene match: 8. Per the germline V gene, CDR1 is MNHEY and CDR2 is SMNVEV (reference sequence). This CDR3 is 14 amino acids long. The CDR3 is CASSAGTGAGEQYF. The CDR3, as DNA: TGTGCCAGCAGTGCCGGGACAGGGGCGGGGGAGCAGTACTTC.

The chain combines TRBV29-1 with TRBJ1-2, with D perhaps matching TRBD1 (5 bases). This CDR3 has 14 residues. Between the trimmed V and J ends, which lost 0 bases and 8 bases, there was a span of 16 bases. Germline values: CDR1 SQVTM, CDR2 ANQGSEA. The CDR3 bases are TGCAGCGTTGAAGATTTTCTAGGGGCACGAGGCTACACCTTC. It yields the protein CSVEDFLGARGYTF.